This entry lists 13 T cell receptor beta chains sequenced from one sample in a study of blood T cell repertoires in COVID-19. Sequenced by immunoSEQ multiplex PCR; TCRdb stores in-frame clones only, minus some. The table records over 100,000 clones, under 90% of them present only once. Sample: peripheral blood. The receptors come from a woman aged 55-69 years with acute or convalescent COVID-19.

The chain combines TRBV27 with TRBJ1-2, with TRBD1 matching over 9 bases. The germline gives CDR1 MNHEY, CDR2 SMNVEV (reference sequence). This CDR3 has 13 amino acids. Trimming cost V 3 bases and J 7 bases; bases outside gene matches: 3. In DNA, the CDR3 is TGTGCCAGCAGTTTGGGACAGGGCACTGGCTACACCTTC. Protein product: CASSLGQGTGYTF.

V is TRBV7-3 and J is TRBJ1-1; the D gene is possibly TRBD1 (5 bases). V was cut by 1 base and J by 3 bases, with 6 bases left in between. The length of the CDR3 is 13 residues. CDR1 SGHTA and CDR2 FQGTGA come from the germline V gene. The CDR3 is CASSLIRDTEAFF. CDR3 nucleotide sequence: TGTGCCAGCAGCTTAATCAGGGACACTGAAGCTTTCTTT. Full variable domain (outside the CDR3, taken from reference TRBV7-3 and TRBJ1-1): GAGVSQTPSNKVTEKGKYVELRCDPISGHTALYWYRQSLGQGPEFLIYFQGTGAADDSGLPNDRFFAVRPEGSVSTLKIQRTERGDSAVYLCASSLIRDTEAFFGQGTRLTVV.

On this clone: The same CDR3 arises from other DNA sequences in this sample as well. V is TRBV19 and J is TRBJ1-5; maybe TRBD1 (5 bases). The CDR3 has 15 amino acids. CDR1 is LNHDA, CDR2 SQIVND, per germline (reference sequence). The ends were cut back, 2 bases at V and 3 bases at J, with 11 bases in the middle. DNA for the CDR3: TGTGCCAGTAGTATAAGGGGCAGCTCCAATCAGCCCCAGCATTTT. Translation gives CASSIRGSSNQPQHF.

This chain uses TRBV30 with TRBJ1-6; TRBD1 matches at 9 bases. Losses at the gene ends were 0 bases for V and 7 bases for J; bases not matched to a gene: 13. Per germline, CDR1 GTSNPN and CDR2 SVGIG (reference sequence). CDR3 size: 18 residues. This chain's CDR3 is CAWSVLSTYGTGNSPLHF. The CDR3 bases are TGTGCCTGGAGTGTACTTTCCACGTATGGGACAGGGAATTCACCCCTCCACTTT.

The rearrangement uses TRBV19 and TRBJ1-3; D remains unclear. In germline, CDR1 is LNHDA, CDR2 SQIVND (reference sequence). The V and J ends lost 3 bases and 0 bases respectively, with 6 bases between them. This CDR3 comprises 14 residues. The CDR3 is CASSMQASGNTIYF. The CDR3 DNA is TGTGCCAGTAGTATGCAGGCCTCTGGAAACACCATATATTTT.

This chain connects TRBV3-1 (or the pseudogene TRBV3-2) to TRBJ1-1, with a tentative D call TRBD1 (5 bases). The V gene lost 3 bases and the J gene lost 10 bases, with 15 bases spanning the gap. The CDR3 has 13 amino acids. The germline CDR1 and CDR2 sequences are LGHDT and YNNKEL (reference sequence). This CDR3 is CASSQGLGGTAFF. The CDR3 DNA reads TGTGCCAGCAGCCAGGGCCTCGGGGGTACAGCTTTCTTT.

The CDR3 nucleotides are TGTGCCAGCTCACCGACAACCGGCAATGAGCAGTTCTTC. Protein product: CASSPTTGNEQFF. V usage is TRBV18 and J usage is TRBJ2-1; D is uncertain. V was shortened by 3 bases and J by 6 bases, with 9 bases between the two germline ends. Looked up from germline, CDR1 is KGHSH and CDR2 is LQKENI. CDR3 length: 13 residues. Complete variable domain (other parts from reference TRBV18 and TRBJ2-1): NAGVMQNPRHLVRRRGQEARLRCSPMKGHSHVYWYRQLPEEGLKFMVYLQKENIIDESGMPKERFSAEFPKEGPSILRIQQVVRGDSAAYFCASSPTTGNEQFFGPGTRLTVL.

The chain combines TRBV6-5 with TRBJ1-4, with 10 bases fitting TRBD1. Germline lookup yields CDR1 MNHEY and CDR2 SVGAGI. The ends lost 0 bases at V and 6 bases at J; junction bases unmatched: 4. CDR3 length equals 16 residues. CDR3 in amino acids: CASSYSTGTGDEKLFF. The CDR3 bases are TGTGCCAGCAGTTACTCGACCGGGACAGGGGATGAAAAACTGTTTTTT.

The chain links TRBV2 to TRBJ1-1; perhaps TRBD1 as D (5 bases). Trimming shortened V by 8 bases and J by 1 base, and 17 bases separated the two germline ends. Germline CDR1 reads SNHLY; CDR2 reads FYNNEI. The CDR3 totals 15 residues. The CDR3 DNA is TGTGCCAGCCTACTTCCCGGGGGTAGGAACACTGAAGCTTTCTTT. As protein: CASLLPGGRNTEAFF.

The chain carries TRBV28 and TRBJ2-7, with a weak D call TRBD2 (6 bases). Germline V gene sequence: CDR1 MDHEN, CDR2 SYDVKM. Trimming left V 5 bases short and J 0 bases short, with 14 bases between. This CDR3 is built from 15 residues. CDR3 protein: CASSPIGGSSYEQYF. The CDR3 nucleotides read TGTGCCAGCAGTCCTATCGGGGGAAGCTCCTACGAGCAGTACTTC.

The rearrangement links TRBV29-1 to TRBJ2-7; 8 nucleotides match TRBD2. CDR1 is SQVTM and CDR2 is ANQGSEA in the germline V gene. This CDR3 contains 14 residues. V was clipped by 4 bases and J by 1 base; unmatched bases: 6. This CDR3 reads CSVGGLVGSYEQYF. The CDR3 region has the DNA TGCAGCGTTGGGGGACTAGTTGGGTCCTACGAGCAGTACTTC.

This chain links TRBV7-9 with TRBJ1-2; maybe TRBD1 (6 bases). This CDR3 has 14 residues. The germline gives CDR1 SEHNR, CDR2 FQNEAQ (reference sequence). Trimming stripped 6 bases from V and 6 bases from J, with 17 bases between. CDR3 sequence: CASRFGRGRDGYTF. For the CDR3, the DNA is TGTGCCAGCAGGTTCGGCAGGGGCAGAGATGGCTACACCTTC.

The rearrangement joins TRBV6-2 or TRBV6-3 to TRBJ1-1; D uncertain. Per the germline V gene, CDR1 is MNHEY and CDR2 is SVGEGT. CDR3 size: 13 residues. Trimming shortened V by 5 bases and J by 0 bases, and 7 bases separated the two germline ends. The CDR3 DNA follows: TGTGCCAGCAGTCAAATTTTGAACACTGAAGCTTTCTTT. It codes for CASSQILNTEAFF.